This TCR beta chain was documented in a study of shared clonotypes between healthy human individuals. With regard to this clone: Antigen unknown.

Repertoires were generated with immunoSEQ multiplex PCR, while TCRdb's copy carries only in-frame clones and drops some. The repertoire holds more than 550,000 clones, with roughly 87% as singletons. Study results and caveats: Rarefaction showed sorted-subset sequencing was incomplete despite large depth. Sharing across four donors was highest in naive CD4 (roughly 5%) and lowest in memory CD8 (approximately 0.4%).

All donors were healthy HIV-negative adults lacking recent acute infections or vaccinations. The sequence came from a young man in good health. Some clones in this sample may be carry-over from other donors' samples. The material sequenced was memory CD8+ T cells from PBMCs. Subset meaning: CD45RO+ cells pooled with CCR7-negative TemRA cells.

CDR3 sequence: CAISERQALYEQYF. CDR3 nucleotides: TGTGCCATCAGTGAGCGGCAGGCGCTCTACGAGCAGTACTTC. This chain uses TRBV10-3 with TRBJ2-7; D remains ambiguous. The CDR3 is made up of 14 amino acids. V gave up 2 bases and J gave up 3 bases, with 11 bases separating them. In germline, CDR1 is ENHRY, CDR2 SYGVKD.